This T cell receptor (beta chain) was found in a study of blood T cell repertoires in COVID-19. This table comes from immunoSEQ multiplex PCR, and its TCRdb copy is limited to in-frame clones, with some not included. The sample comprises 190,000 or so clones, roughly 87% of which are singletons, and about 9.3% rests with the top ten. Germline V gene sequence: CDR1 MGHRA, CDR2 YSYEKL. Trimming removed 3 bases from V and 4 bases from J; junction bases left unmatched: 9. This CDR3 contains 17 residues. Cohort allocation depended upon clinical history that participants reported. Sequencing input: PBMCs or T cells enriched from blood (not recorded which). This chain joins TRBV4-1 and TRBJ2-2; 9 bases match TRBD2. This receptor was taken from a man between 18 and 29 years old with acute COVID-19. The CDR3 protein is CASSQGRLAARTGELFF. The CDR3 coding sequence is TGCGCCAGCAGCCAGGGACGACTAGCGGCTCGCACCGGGGAGCTGTTTTTT.